This passage covers 22 T cell receptor beta chains from one sample sequenced in a study of breast tumors, draining lymph nodes, adjacent tissues. One entry per CDR3 protein results from TCRdb running MiXCR on the multiplex PCR reads. The repertoire has around 130,000 distinct CDR3 sequences, about 20% of them found once; the top ten carry roughly 3.5%. Samples came from axillary lymph nodes draining the breast cancer. The sample taken for sequencing was axillary lymph node tissue. The receptors were gathered from a female donor with breast cancer. Some clones in this sample may be carry-over from other donors' samples.

The sample holds many counts of this clonotype. This chain joins TRBV5-4 and TRBJ2-1; 12 bases map to TRBD2. J lost 12 bases, V lost 4 bases, and 8 bases had no gene match. The CDR3 runs to 14 residues. CDR1 is SGHNT, CDR2 YYREEE, per germline (reference sequence). CDR3 in amino acids: CASSLGLAGSGQFF. For the CDR3, the DNA is TGTGCCAGCAGCCTCGGACTAGCGGGGTCGGGGCAGTTCTTC.

This clonotype showed up many times. V and J are TRBV5-1 and TRBJ2-7, with D possibly being TRBD1 (6 bases). This CDR3 region has 14 residues. CDR1 SGHRS and CDR2 YFSETQ come from the germline V gene. Trimming cost V 0 bases and J 5 bases, with 12 bases left between them. CDR3 DNA: TGCGCCAGCAGCTTGGACAGGGCTAATAACGAGCAGTACTTC. Protein: CASSLDRANNEQYF.

Ten or more counts support this clonotype. The chain carries TRBV20-1 and TRBJ2-3; tentative D call: TRBD2 (5 bases). Deletions cut 6 bases from V and 2 bases from J, with 12 bases between. Germline assignment: CDR1 DFQATT and CDR2 SNEGSKA (reference sequence). The CDR3 is made up of 13 amino acids. This CDR3 reads CSAQRFYTDTQYF. The DNA of the CDR3 is TGCAGTGCCCAGCGGTTCTACACAGATACGCAGTATTTT.

Concerning this clonotype itself: A much larger clonotype is one base distant, so this may be a read error. The rearrangement uses TRBV6-9 and TRBJ2-5, with D tentatively TRBD1 (7 bases). The CDR3 totals 16 residues. Per germline, CDR1 MNHGY and CDR2 SVAAGI. The CDR3 is CASSRGYKGARETLYF. DNA of the CDR3: TGTGCCAGCAGCCGGGGGTATAAGGGGGCTCGAGAGACCCTGTACTTC.

This clonotype was recorded many times. The rearrangement links TRBV5-1 to TRBJ2-7, with D possibly matching TRBD2 (5 bases). Trimming took off 3 bases at V and 1 base at J, with 14 bases between the two ends. Germline CDR1 is SGHRS and CDR2 is YFSETQ. The CDR3 length is 15 residues. The CDR3: CASSSVAKKSYEQYF. CDR3 DNA: TGCGCCAGCAGCTCCGTAGCGAAAAAATCCTACGAGCAGTACTTC. Based on the CDR3 plus reference TRBV5-1 and TRBJ2-7, the full variable domain is KAGVTQTPRYLIKTRGQQVTLSCSPISGHRSVSWYQQTPGQGLQFLFEYFSETQRNKGNFPGRFSGRQFSNSRSEMNVSTLELGDSALYLCASSSVAKKSYEQYFGPGTRLTVT.

This clonotype was detected many times. The CDR3 DNA is TGTGCCTACCGGGACAGGGCCACCTACGAGCAGTACTTC. It encodes CAYRDRATYEQYF. The genes are TRBV30 and TRBJ2-7; 9 bases align to TRBD1. V gave up 7 bases and J gave up 2 bases; unmatched junction bases: 6. The CDR3 is 13 residues long. The V gene's germline CDR1 is GTSNPN and CDR2 SVGIG (reference sequence).

This clonotype was seen just once. With a much larger clone just one base away, this may be a read error. V gene TRBV2 combines with J gene TRBJ2-1; 11 bases are a match to TRBD2. V shed 4 bases, J shed 8 bases, and the junction held 4 bases outside the gene matches. Germline V gives CDR1 SNHLY, CDR2 FYNNEI. The CDR3 is 14 amino acids. The CDR3 spells CASSGSGRVDEQFF. The CDR3 region has the DNA TGTGCCAGCAGTGGTAGCGGGAGGGTCGATGAGCAGTTCTTC. The complete variable domain, with remaining parts taken from reference TRBV2 and TRBJ2-1, reads EPEVTQTPSHQVTQMGQEVILRCVPISNHLYFYWYRQILGQKVEFLVSFYNNEISEKSEIFDDQFSVERPDGSNFTLKIRSTKLEDSAMYFCASSGSGRVDEQFFGPGTRLTVL.

Sample share makes this clonotype medium-sized. The chain recombines TRBV4-1 with TRBJ1-5, with a tentative D call TRBD1 (5 bases). Germline V gives CDR1 MGHRA, CDR2 YSYEKL. The CDR3 spans 16 residues. V was trimmed by 2 bases and J by 2 bases, leaving 13 bases between them. The CDR3 is CASSQTPQGRNQPQHF. CDR3 DNA: TGCGCCAGCAGCCAAACGCCGCAGGGACGCAATCAGCCCCAGCATTTT.

Many counts were recorded for this clonotype. The chain uses TRBV10-1 and TRBJ2-3, with D perhaps TRBD2 (5 bases). Trimming stripped 0 bases from V and 6 bases from J, with 13 bases between. This CDR3 is 15 amino acids long. Germline CDR1 and CDR2: WNHNN and SYGVQD (reference sequence). The CDR3 loop is CASSESITGVDTQYF. CDR3 DNA: TGCGCCAGCAGTGAGTCCATTACCGGGGTGGATACGCAGTATTTT.

This clonotype was counted ten times or more. This chain connects TRBV24-1 to TRBJ1-4; D not resolved. Trimming stripped 3 bases from V and 3 bases from J, with 10 bases between. The germline V gene has CDR1 KGHDR and CDR2 SFDVKD. CDR3 size: 15 residues. The CDR3 DNA is TGTGCCACCAGTGATGGACGGGAGCCTAATGAAAAACTGTTTTTT. Encoded protein: CATSDGREPNEKLFF.

This clonotype came up many times. V gene TRBV7-2 combines with J gene TRBJ2-5; TRBD2 agrees at 8 bases. The CDR3 loop spans 14 amino acids. Looked up from germline, CDR1 is SGHTA and CDR2 is FQGNSA. J gave up 4 bases and V 5 bases, and 6 bases lay outside the gene matches. In nucleotides, the CDR3 is TGTGCCAGCAGCACCACTAGCGGCGGAGAGACCCAGTACTTC. It is translated as CASSTTSGGETQYF.

The chain carries TRBV2 and TRBJ2-5, with 7 bases lining up with TRBD1. The CDR3 consists of 15 residues. V lost 11 bases and J lost 3; bases outside the gene matches: 15. Germline loops: CDR1 SNHLY, CDR2 FYNNEI. In nucleotides, the CDR3 is TGTGCCGGCGGCCCCATCGATGACAGGGAAGAGACCCAGTACTTC. Translating it yields CAGGPIDDREETQYF.

This clonotype came up many times. This chain connects TRBV15 to TRBJ2-7; 7 nucleotides agree with TRBD1. The CDR3 has 14 residues. The J segment lost 4 bases and the V segment lost 0 bases, leaving 3 bases of the junction unmatched. Germline CDR1 reads LNHNV; CDR2 reads YYDKDF (reference sequence). CDR3 nucleotide sequence: TGTGCCACCAGCAGAGACAGGGGGTCGTACGAGCAGTACTTC. Amino acids: CATSRDRGSYEQYF.

To note about this clonotype: The junction departs from the called germline gene at one end, perhaps through a read error. The chain's CDR3 is CASGEPGTAYGTQYF. The CDR3 DNA reads TGTGCCAGCGGTGAACCAGGGACAGCCTATGGGACCCAGTACTTC. This chain uses TRBV2 with TRBJ2-5, with TRBD1 matching over 7 bases. In germline, CDR1 is SNHLY, CDR2 FYNNEI. The CDR3 totals 15 residues.

At least ten counts were recorded for this clonotype. The V gene is TRBV5-1, the J gene TRBJ2-3; no clear D gene. The CDR3 is 16 residues long. The V end was cut by 2 bases, the J end by 0 bases, with 13 bases between. Germline V gene sequence: CDR1 SGHRS, CDR2 YFSETQ. CDR3 DNA sequence: TGCGCCAGCAGCTTAACCGCAGGTACTAGCACAGATACGCAGTATTTT. This encodes CASSLTAGTSTDTQYF.

This clonotype was counted only a few times. A clone one base away is much larger, so this may be a read error. The rearrangement links TRBV20-1 to TRBJ2-3; D call uncertain. Per the germline V gene, CDR1 is DFQATT and CDR2 is SNEGSKA (reference sequence). The CDR3 loop spans 14 amino acids. The CDR3 nucleotides read TGCAGTGCTAGGGCTGGGCAGCCCACAGATATGCAGTATTTT. This translates into CSARAGQPTDMQYF.

This clonotype was seen at least ten times. The chain has TRBV20-1 and TRBJ2-1; D is uncertain. CDR1 is DFQATT and CDR2 is SNEGSKA in the germline V gene (reference sequence). Trimming took 5 bases from V and 9 from J, leaving 14 bases between them. The CDR3 contains 12 residues. The CDR3: CSAGSSWGEQFF. The CDR3 nucleotides are TGCAGTGCTGGATCCTCCTGGGGTGAGCAGTTCTTC.

This clonotype occurred many times. The genes are TRBV29-1 and TRBJ2-5; D gene uncertain. CDR1 SQVTM and CDR2 ANQGSEA come from the germline V gene. The CDR3 has 10 amino acids. The ends were cut back, 5 bases at V and 5 bases at J, with 6 bases in the middle. In DNA form, the CDR3 reads TGCAGCGTTTTTAGTGAGACCCAGTACTTC. It translates to CSVFSETQYF.

The chain employs TRBV5-4 and TRBJ2-6, with TRBD1 as a possible D gene (6 bases). V was pared by 3 bases and J by 2 bases, with 12 bases between. The CDR3 covers 16 residues. Germline CDR1 reads SGHNT; CDR2 reads YYREEE (reference sequence). This chain's CDR3 is CASSSRGPAGANVLTF. For the CDR3, the DNA is TGTGCCAGCAGCTCCAGGGGTCCGGCTGGGGCCAACGTCCTGACTTTC.

This clonotype was picked up many times. This sequence joins TRBV20-1 and TRBJ2-3; 8 bases agree with TRBD1. The length of the CDR3 is 15 residues. Losses at the gene ends were 5 bases for V and 5 bases for J; bases not matched to a gene: 12. Germline CDR1 and CDR2: DFQATT and SNEGSKA (reference sequence). The CDR3 is CSALSGQGSQDTQYF. The DNA of the CDR3 is TGCAGTGCTTTGTCCGGACAGGGTAGTCAAGATACGCAGTATTTT.

This clonotype was seen repeatedly, ten times or more. The chain employs TRBV5-8 and TRBJ1-3; no definite D call. There are 14 residues in the CDR3. Trimming took 3 bases from V and 5 from J, leaving 12 bases between them. CDR1 and CDR2 from the germline V gene are SGHTS and YDEGEE. CDR3: CASSSRDNRNTIYF. The CDR3 DNA sequence: TGTGCCAGCAGCTCCCGAGACAACCGAAACACCATATATTTT.

The sample holds many counts of this clonotype. J is TRBJ2-5 and V is TRBV7-2; TRBD2 aligns across 7 bases. V dropped 1 base and J dropped 5; count of bases not matched to a gene: 1. The CDR3 has 13 amino acids. Germline loops: CDR1 SGHTA, CDR2 FQGNSA. For the CDR3, the DNA is TGTGCCAGCAGCTTAGTACTAGCGGAGACCCAGTACTTC. Amino acid sequence: CASSLVLAETQYF.